The present TCR beta chain was sequenced within a study of early T cells in non-severe SARS-CoV-2 infection. Study background: Sequencing was performed on bulk RNA from unsorted whole blood, leaving chains unpaired. Broader study findings: Anti-spike CD8 responses were favored in VDJdb matching, and private and CD4 specificities were missed.

This CDR3 has 16 residues. Germline CDR1 and CDR2: LGHNA and YSLEER. The junction had 6 bases not matched to a gene; V was cut back by 2 bases and J by 7 bases. Individual cDNA molecules received unique molecular identifiers during library preparation. TCRdb analysed the 5' RACE reads with MiXCR anew, one entry per CDR3 protein. The sample contains tens of thousands of distinct CDR3 sequences, 9% to 15% of which appear only once. This clonotype was found many times. Its antigen is not known. The rearrangement uses TRBV4-3 and TRBJ2-1, with TRBD2 matching 12 bases. This TCR derives from an adult who was a healthcare worker with PCR-confirmed SARS-CoV-2 infection or an uninfected control (not recorded which). The material sequenced was whole blood. This chain's CDR3 is CASSQRGLAGSNEQFF. Written as DNA, the CDR3 is TGCGCCAGCAGCCAAAGGGGACTAGCGGGCTCTAATGAGCAGTTCTTC.